This is a list of T cell receptor beta chains from one sample in a study of technical replicates of blood from several donors. TCRdb's copy holds only in-frame clones and misses some; the assay was immunoSEQ multiplex PCR. The sample has 66,000 or so clones, approximately 97% seen once. The sample consisted of T cells isolated from PBMCs. The receptors shown here come from a human donor in good health. Each CDR3 is given with its conserved first and last residue. D genes are given only for firm matches. Rows give clone size only sometimes, using once, few, many, or a class for an expanded clone.

J gene	V gene	D gene	clone size	CDR3 DNA	CDR3 protein
TRBJ2-1	TRBV5-1	.	.	TGCGCCAGCAGTAGTCGCGGTGCGGGAAATGAGCAGTTCTTC	CASSSRGAGNEQFF
TRBJ2-5	TRBV13	TRBD1	.	TGTGCCAGCAGCCCTAGGTGGGGACAGGGGGCGAAAGAGACCCAGTACTTC	CASSPRWGQGAKETQYF
TRBJ1-3	TRBV7-6	TRBD1	.	TGTGCCAGCAGCTCCAGAAGGCAGGGGGACGGAAACACCATATATTTT	CASSSRRQGDGNTIYF
TRBJ1-1	TRBV6-1	.	.	TGTGCCAGCAGTGTCCTCGGGGACACTGAAGCTTTCTTT	CASSVLGDTEAFF
TRBJ1-1	TRBV25-1	TRBD1	.	TGTGCCAGCAGTTATCCGGGACAGATGGAAGCTTTCTTT	CASSYPGQMEAFF
TRBJ2-1	TRBV29-1	TRBD1	.	TGCAGCGTTCTCAGGGACAGGGCCTCCTACAATGAGCAGTTCTTC	CSVLRDRASYNEQFF
TRBJ2-7	TRBV9	TRBD2	once	TGTGCCAGCAGCGTCACTAGCGGGAGTGGCGAGCAGTACTTC	CASSVTSGSGEQYF
TRBJ2-1	TRBV4-1	.	.	TGCGCCAGCAGCCAAGTCCCGATGGTGGCGGGGAGTTGGGATACCTACAATGAGCAGTTCTTC	CASSQVPMVAGSWDTYNEQFF
TRBJ1-3	TRBV5-1	.	once	TGCGCCAGCAGCTTGGCGGGCAGGGTAGGAGGAAACACCATATATTTT	CASSLAGRVGGNTIYF
TRBJ2-7	TRBV7-9	TRBD1	once	TGTGCCAGCAGCGCACGGACAGGTGGGGGCTACGAGCAGTACTTC	CASSARTGGGYEQYF
TRBJ2-7	TRBV27	TRBD1	.	TGTGCCAGCGGGACAGGGGCTTACGAGCAGTACTTC	CASGTGAYEQYF
TRBJ1-2	TRBV10-2	.	once	TGCGCCAGCAGTCAAGGACCGACAGGCTATGGCTACACCTTC	CASSQGPTGYGYTF
TRBJ2-2	TRBV6-5	.	.	TGTGCCAGCAATCTACGACACGAGAACACCGGGGAGCTGTTTTTT	CASNLRHENTGELFF
TRBJ1-2	TRBV5-6	.	once	TGTGCCAGCAGCTTCATATCCGACGGAACGAGGGCAAACTATGGCTACACCTTC	CASSFISDGTRANYGYTF
TRBJ1-2	TRBV30	.	.	TGTGCCTGGAGTCCACGGCGAGGGAACCTTAACTATGGCTACACCTTC	CAWSPRRGNLNYGYTF
TRBJ1-6	TRBV2	.	few	TGTGCCAGCAGTGAAGCGCTACAGAAGTATTCACCCCTCCACTTT	CASSEALQKYSPLHF
TRBJ1-1	TRBV19	.	.	TGTGCCAGTAGTATCCAAGGGGTGGTTGAAGCTTTCTTT	CASSIQGVVEAFF
TRBJ2-3	TRBV5-4	TRBD2	once	TGTGCCAGCAGCTTGTCAGCTAGCGGGGTATCAGATACGCAGTATTTT	CASSLSASGVSDTQYF
TRBJ2-7	TRBV11-3	.	.	TGTGCCAGCAGCTTGGAGACAGGCTACGAGCAGTACTTC	CASSLETGYEQYF
TRBJ1-1	TRBV7-9	TRBD1	once	TGTGCCAGCAGCCTCCGTTCAGGGGGCCTGGACACTGAAGCTTTCTTT	CASSLRSGGLDTEAFF
TRBJ2-7	TRBV28	TRBD2	.	TGTGCCAGCAGTTCCCCGGGACTAGCACTCTACGAGCAGTACTTC	CASSSPGLALYEQYF
TRBJ1-6	TRBV18	.	.	TGTGCCAGCTCACAGGGGAATTCTCCCCTCCACTTT	CASSQGNSPLHF
TRBJ2-5	TRBV29-1	TRBD2	.	TGCAGCGGGGGACTAGCGGGGGGAGAGACCCAGTACTTC	CSGGLAGGETQYF
TRBJ2-3	TRBV13	.	.	TGTGCCAGCAGCACCAACAGGGTCGTCCGCACAGATACGCAGTATTTT	CASSTNRVVRTDTQYF
TRBJ2-7	TRBV28	.	.	TGTGCCAGCAGCCCACCGGACAGACCTGAGGGGCAGTACTTC	CASSPPDRPEGQYF
TRBJ2-3	TRBV5-1	TRBD2	.	TGCGCCAGCAGCGCCAAGAGCGGGGGGACTAGCACAGATACGCAGTATTTT	CASSAKSGGTSTDTQYF
TRBJ2-7	TRBV6-6	.	.	TGTGCCAGCAGATTACGCGACGGAGCCTACGAGCAGTACTTC	CASRLRDGAYEQYF
TRBJ1-2	TRBV7-8	TRBD1	.	TGTGCCAGCAGCTTAGGGGGACAGACTTCCTATGGCTACACCTTC	CASSLGGQTSYGYTF
TRBJ2-7	TRBV9	TRBD1	.	TGTGCCAGCAGCCCTCAGGGGGTCTCGTACGAGCAGTACTTC	CASSPQGVSYEQYF
TRBJ1-1	TRBV10-1	.	.	TGCGCCAGCAGTGAGTCGACCAGGACTGAAGCTTTCTTT	CASSESTRTEAFF
TRBJ2-5	TRBV4-1	TRBD1	.	TGCGCCAGCAGCCATTGGAAGGACAGGCGTTTGCAAGAGACCCAGTACTTC	CASSHWKDRRLQETQYF
TRBJ2-7	TRBV19	TRBD2	.	TGTGCCAGTAGTTCCGGGACTAGAGCTCTCGAGCAGTACTTC	CASSSGTRALEQYF
TRBJ1-5	TRBV2	.	.	TGTGCCAGGCAGGAGGGGTATCAGCCCCAGCATTTT	CARQEGYQPQHF
TRBJ2-5	TRBV5-1	.	.	TGCGCCAGCAGCTTGGCCGGGGCAGGGGAAGAGACCCAGTACTTC	CASSLAGAGEETQYF
TRBJ2-1	TRBV5-1	TRBD2	.	TGCGCCAGCAGCATTGCTAGCGGATACAATGAGCAGTTCTTC	CASSIASGYNEQFF
TRBJ2-7	TRBV6-1	TRBD1	.	TGTGCCAGCTGGGACAGGGCGGGCGAGCAGTACTTC	CASWDRAGEQYF
TRBJ1-5	TRBV6-1	TRBD1	.	TGTGCCAGCAGTGAAACAGGGGGCAATCAGCCCCAGCATTTT	CASSETGGNQPQHF
TRBJ1-4	TRBV15	TRBD1	.	TGTGCCACCAGCAGAGTAGTGGGACAGGGTAATGAAAAACTGTTTTTT	CATSRVVGQGNEKLFF
TRBJ1-2	TRBV9	.	.	TGTGCCAGCAGCGTGGCGGCACGGGGCTATGGCTACACCTTC	CASSVAARGYGYTF
TRBJ1-2	TRBV9	.	.	TGTGCCAGCAGCGAAGGAGTTTCGGGTGATTATGGCTACACCTTC	CASSEGVSGDYGYTF
TRBJ1-4	TRBV5-1	.	.	TGCGCCAGCAGCTGGAGGGGTCCAACTAATGAAAAACTGTTTTTT	CASSWRGPTNEKLFF
TRBJ2-1	TRBV7-4	.	.	TGTGCCAGCAGCCCCGAGAGGGAGACTGAGCAGTTCTTC	CASSPERETEQFF
TRBJ2-1	TRBV10-1	TRBD1	once	TGCGCCAGCAGTGGGACAGGGGGCTACAATGAGCAGTTCTTC	CASSGTGGYNEQFF
TRBJ1-2	TRBV4-1	.	.	TGCGCCAGCAGCCAAGAGGGAGTGGACGGTCCCTATGGCTACACCTTC	CASSQEGVDGPYGYTF
TRBJ2-7	TRBV9	TRBD1	.	TGTGCCAGCAGCACTTCCGGGACAGGAAGCTACGAGCAGTACTTC	CASSTSGTGSYEQYF
TRBJ1-5	TRBV5-6	.	.	TGTGCCAGCAGCTTGTTAGCCGGGTCCACTCAGCCCCAGCATTTT	CASSLLAGSTQPQHF
TRBJ2-7	TRBV9	TRBD2	.	TGTGCCAGCAGCGTTACTAGCGGGGGGGCCTATGAGCAGTACTTC	CASSVTSGGAYEQYF
TRBJ2-1	TRBV11-3	.	.	TGTGCCAGCAGCTCCCTAGCAGTGGTGTTCTTC	CASSSLAVVFF
TRBJ1-1	TRBV29-1	.	.	TGCAGCGTTTCGGTGAACAGAGGGACTGAAGCTTTCTTT	CSVSVNRGTEAFF
TRBJ1-1	TRBV10-3	.	.	TGTGCCATCAGTCCAGGCACCGAAGCTTTCTTT	CAISPGTEAFF
TRBJ2-1	TRBV13	TRBD2	once	TGTGCCAGCAGCTCACCACCTCTAGCGGGGGGCACGGGCAATGAGCAGTTCTTC	CASSSPPLAGGTGNEQFF
TRBJ2-7	TRBV4-1	.	.	TGCGCCAGCAGCCAAGATGGGTCCAGGGTCTACGAGCAGTACTTC	CASSQDGSRVYEQYF
TRBJ1-2	TRBV4-1	.	.	TGCGCCAGCAGCCAAGTCCCAACCTCAGGGTTATTCCAGGATGGCTACACCTTC	CASSQVPTSGLFQDGYTF
TRBJ1-5	TRBV9	TRBD1	.	TGTGCCAGCAGCGGAGGGACAGGGGGCTATCAGCCCCAGCATTTT	CASSGGTGGYQPQHF
TRBJ1-2	TRBV28	.	few	TGTGCCAGCAGGGAAGGGATAGGGGACTATGGCTACACCTTC	CASREGIGDYGYTF
TRBJ2-7	TRBV7-6	.	.	TGTGCCAGCAGCCTGGACGGGGACTACGAGCAGTACTTC	CASSLDGDYEQYF
TRBJ2-3	TRBV5-1	.	.	TGCGCCAGCAGCTCGCCGGGCAGGGCTGGGACAGATACGCAGTATTTT	CASSSPGRAGTDTQYF